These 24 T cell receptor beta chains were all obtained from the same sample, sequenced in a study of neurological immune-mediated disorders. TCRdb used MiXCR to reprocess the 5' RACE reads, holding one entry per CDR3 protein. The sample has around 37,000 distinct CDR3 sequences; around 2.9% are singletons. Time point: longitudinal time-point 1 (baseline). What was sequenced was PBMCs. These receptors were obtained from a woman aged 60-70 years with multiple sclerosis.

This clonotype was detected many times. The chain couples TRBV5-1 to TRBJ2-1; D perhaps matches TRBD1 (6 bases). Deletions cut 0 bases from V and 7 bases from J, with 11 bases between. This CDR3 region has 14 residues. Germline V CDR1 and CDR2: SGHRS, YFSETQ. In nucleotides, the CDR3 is TGCGCCAGCAGCTTGGGCCCGAGGGGGAATGAGCAGTTCTTC. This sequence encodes CASSLGPRGNEQFF.

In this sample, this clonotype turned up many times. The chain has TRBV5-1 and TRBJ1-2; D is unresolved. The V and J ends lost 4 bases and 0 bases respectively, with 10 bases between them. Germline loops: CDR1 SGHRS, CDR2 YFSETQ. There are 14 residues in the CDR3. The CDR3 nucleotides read TGCGCCAGCAGCAGGGCAGAGTCTAACTATGGCTACACCTTC. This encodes CASSRAESNYGYTF.

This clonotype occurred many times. CDR3 sequence (DNA): TGCGCCAGCAGTTTCGGACAGGGCGATTCACCCCTCCACTTT. Translation gives CASSFGQGDSPLHF. The J gene is TRBJ1-6, the V gene TRBV4-1; 8 nucleotides align to TRBD1. This CDR3 has 14 residues. Germline V gene sequence: CDR1 MGHRA, CDR2 YSYEKL. V was clipped by 6 bases and J by 8 bases; unmatched bases: 6.

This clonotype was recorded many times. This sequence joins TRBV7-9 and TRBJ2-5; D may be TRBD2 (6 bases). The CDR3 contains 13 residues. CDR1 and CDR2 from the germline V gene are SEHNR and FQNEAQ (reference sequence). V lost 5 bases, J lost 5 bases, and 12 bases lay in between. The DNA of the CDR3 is TGTGCCAGCAGCCCCCGGGCGGGGGAGACCCAGTACTTC. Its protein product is CASSPRAGETQYF. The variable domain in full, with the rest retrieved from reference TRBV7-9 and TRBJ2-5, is DTGVSQNPRHKITKRGQNVTFRCDPISEHNRLYWYRQTLGQGPEFLTYFQNEAQLEKSRLLSDRFSAERPKGSFSTLEIQRTEQGDSAMYLCASSPRAGETQYFGPGTRLLVL.

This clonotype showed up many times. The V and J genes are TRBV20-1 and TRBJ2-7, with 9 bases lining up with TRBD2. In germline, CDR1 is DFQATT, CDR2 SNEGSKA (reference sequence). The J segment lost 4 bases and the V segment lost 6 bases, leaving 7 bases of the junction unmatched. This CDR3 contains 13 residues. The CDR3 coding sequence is TGCAGTGCCACCATAGCGGGGGTATACGAGCAGTACTTC. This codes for CSATIAGVYEQYF.

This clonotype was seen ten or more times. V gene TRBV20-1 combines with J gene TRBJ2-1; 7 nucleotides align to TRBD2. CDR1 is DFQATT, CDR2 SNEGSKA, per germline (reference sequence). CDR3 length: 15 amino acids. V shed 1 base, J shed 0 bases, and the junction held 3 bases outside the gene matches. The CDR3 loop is CSARGGGSSYNEQFF. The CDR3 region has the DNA TGCAGTGCTAGAGGCGGGGGTAGCTCCTACAATGAGCAGTTCTTC.

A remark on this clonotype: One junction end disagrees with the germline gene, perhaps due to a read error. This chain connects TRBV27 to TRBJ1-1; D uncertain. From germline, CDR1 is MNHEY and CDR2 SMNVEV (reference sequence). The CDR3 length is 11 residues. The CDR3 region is CDSWWRTEAFF. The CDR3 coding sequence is TGTGACAGCTGGTGGAGGACTGAAGCTTTCTTT.

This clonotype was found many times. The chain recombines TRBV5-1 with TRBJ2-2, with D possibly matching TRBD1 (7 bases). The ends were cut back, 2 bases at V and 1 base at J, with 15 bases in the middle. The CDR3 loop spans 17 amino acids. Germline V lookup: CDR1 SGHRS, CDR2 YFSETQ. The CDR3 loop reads CASSFLGGQMNTGELFF. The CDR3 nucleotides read TGCGCCAGCAGCTTTCTGGGGGGACAGATGAACACCGGGGAGCTGTTTTTT.

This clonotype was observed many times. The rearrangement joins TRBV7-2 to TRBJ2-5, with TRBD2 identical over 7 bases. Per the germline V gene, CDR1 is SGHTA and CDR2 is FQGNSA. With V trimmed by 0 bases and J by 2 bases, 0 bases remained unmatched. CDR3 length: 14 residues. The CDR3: CASSLASGQETQYF. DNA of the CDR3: TGTGCCAGCAGCTTAGCTAGCGGGCAAGAGACCCAGTACTTC. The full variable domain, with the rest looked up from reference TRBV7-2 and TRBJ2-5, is GAGVSQSPSNKVTEKGKDVELRCDPISGHTALYWYRQSLGQGLEFLIYFQGNSAPDKSGLPSDRFSAERTGGSVSTLTIQRTQQEDSAVYLCASSLASGQETQYFGPGTRLLVL.

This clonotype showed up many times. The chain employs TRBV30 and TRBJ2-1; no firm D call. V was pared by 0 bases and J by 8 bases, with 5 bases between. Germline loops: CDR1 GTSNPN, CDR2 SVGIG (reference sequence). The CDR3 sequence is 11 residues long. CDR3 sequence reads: CAWSVHDEQFF. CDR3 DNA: TGTGCCTGGAGTGTACACGATGAGCAGTTCTTC.

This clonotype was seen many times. The CDR3 DNA sequence: TGCGCCAGCAGCTTTGGACTAGCGGGGGGTTACAATGAGCAGTTCTTC. Translated, it gives CASSFGLAGGYNEQFF. The rearrangement links TRBV5-1 to TRBJ2-1; 14 bases are shared with TRBD2. V trimming: 2 bases; J trimming: 4 bases; junction bases outside the gene matches: 2. In germline, CDR1 is SGHRS, CDR2 YFSETQ. CDR3 size: 16 residues.

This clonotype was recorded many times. CDR3 sequence (DNA): TGCAGCGTTGAACAGGGGAACACTGAAGCTTTCTTT. It encodes CSVEQGNTEAFF. The chain couples TRBV29-1 to TRBJ1-1; D may be TRBD1 (5 bases). V was trimmed by 2 bases and J by 1 base, leaving 5 bases between them. CDR3 length equals 12 residues. Per germline, CDR1 SQVTM and CDR2 ANQGSEA.

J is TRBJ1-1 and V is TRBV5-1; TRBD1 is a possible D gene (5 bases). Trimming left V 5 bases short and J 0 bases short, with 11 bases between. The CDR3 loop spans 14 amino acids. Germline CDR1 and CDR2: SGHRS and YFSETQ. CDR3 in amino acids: CASSPGGVNTEAFF. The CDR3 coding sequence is TGCGCCAGCAGTCCCGGGGGGGTGAACACTGAAGCTTTCTTT.

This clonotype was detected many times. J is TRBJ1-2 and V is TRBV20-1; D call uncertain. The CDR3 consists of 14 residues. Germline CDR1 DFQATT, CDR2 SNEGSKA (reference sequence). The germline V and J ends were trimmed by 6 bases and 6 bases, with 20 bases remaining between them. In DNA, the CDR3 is TGCAGTGCCAAAAGGTGGCGGACCATGGATGGCTACACCTTC. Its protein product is CSAKRWRTMDGYTF.

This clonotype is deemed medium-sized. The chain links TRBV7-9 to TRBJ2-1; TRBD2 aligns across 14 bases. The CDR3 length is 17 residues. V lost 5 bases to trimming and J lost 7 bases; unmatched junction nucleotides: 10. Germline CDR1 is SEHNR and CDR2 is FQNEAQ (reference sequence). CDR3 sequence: CASSPMRLAGGRNEQFF. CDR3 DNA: TGTGCCAGCAGCCCAATGAGACTAGCGGGGGGGAGGAATGAGCAGTTCTTC.

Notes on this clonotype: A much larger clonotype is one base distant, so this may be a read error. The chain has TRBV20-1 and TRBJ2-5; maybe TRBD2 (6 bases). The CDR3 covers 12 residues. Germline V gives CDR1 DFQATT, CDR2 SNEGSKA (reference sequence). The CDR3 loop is CSDRDTGGTQYF. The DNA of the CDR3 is TGCAGTGATAGAGATACCGGGGGGACCCAGTACTTC.

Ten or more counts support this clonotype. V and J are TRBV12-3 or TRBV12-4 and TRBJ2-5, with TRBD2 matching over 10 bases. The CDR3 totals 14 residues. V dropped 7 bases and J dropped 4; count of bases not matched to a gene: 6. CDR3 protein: CASNLLAGPETQYF. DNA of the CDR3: TGTGCCAGCAACTTACTAGCGGGACCAGAGACCCAGTACTTC.

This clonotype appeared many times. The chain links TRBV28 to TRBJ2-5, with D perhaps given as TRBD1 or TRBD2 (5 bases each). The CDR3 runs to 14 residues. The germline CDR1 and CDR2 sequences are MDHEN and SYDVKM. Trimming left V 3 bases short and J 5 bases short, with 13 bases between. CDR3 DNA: TGTGCCAGCAGTTTCCGGGGACGCCTTGAGACCCAGTACTTC. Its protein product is CASSFRGRLETQYF.

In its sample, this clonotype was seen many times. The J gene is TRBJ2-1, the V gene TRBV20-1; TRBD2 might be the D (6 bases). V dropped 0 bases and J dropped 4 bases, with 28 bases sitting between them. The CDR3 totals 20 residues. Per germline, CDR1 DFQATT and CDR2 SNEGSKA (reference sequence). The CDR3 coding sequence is TGCAGTGCTAGAGATCTAAAGCCCACGAAAGTGGGGGGAATATACAATGAGCAGTTCTTC. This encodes CSARDLKPTKVGGIYNEQFF.

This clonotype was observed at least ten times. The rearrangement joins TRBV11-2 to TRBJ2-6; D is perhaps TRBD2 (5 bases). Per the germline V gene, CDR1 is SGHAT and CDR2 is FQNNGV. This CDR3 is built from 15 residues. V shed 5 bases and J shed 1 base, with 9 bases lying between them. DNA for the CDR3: TGTGCCAGCAGCCGCACGGGATCTGGGGCCAACGTCCTGACTTTC. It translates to CASSRTGSGANVLTF.

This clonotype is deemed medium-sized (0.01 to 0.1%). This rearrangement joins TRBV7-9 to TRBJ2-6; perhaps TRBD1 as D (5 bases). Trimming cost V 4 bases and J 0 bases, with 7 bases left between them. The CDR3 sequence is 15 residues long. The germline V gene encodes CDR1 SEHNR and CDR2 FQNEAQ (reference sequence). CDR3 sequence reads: CASSSTDSGANVLTF. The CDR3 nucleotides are TGTGCCAGCAGCTCGACAGACTCTGGGGCCAACGTCCTGACTTTC.

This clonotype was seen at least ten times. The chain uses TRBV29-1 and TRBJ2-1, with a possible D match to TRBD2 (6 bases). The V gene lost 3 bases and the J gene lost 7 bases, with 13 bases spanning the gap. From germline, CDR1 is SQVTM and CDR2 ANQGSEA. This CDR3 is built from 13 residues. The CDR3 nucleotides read TGCAGCGTTGACCTCGGGGGTAGGAATGAGCAGTTCTTC. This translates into CSVDLGGRNEQFF.

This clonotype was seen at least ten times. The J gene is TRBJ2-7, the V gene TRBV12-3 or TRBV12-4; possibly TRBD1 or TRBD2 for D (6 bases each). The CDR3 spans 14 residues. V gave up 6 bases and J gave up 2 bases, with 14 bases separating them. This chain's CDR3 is CASRRGAVTYEQYF. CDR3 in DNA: TGTGCCAGCAGGAGGGGGGCGGTGACCTACGAGCAGTACTTC.

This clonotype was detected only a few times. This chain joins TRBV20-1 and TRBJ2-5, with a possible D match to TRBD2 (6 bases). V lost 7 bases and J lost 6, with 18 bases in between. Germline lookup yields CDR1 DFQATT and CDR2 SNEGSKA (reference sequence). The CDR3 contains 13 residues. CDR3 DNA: TGCAGTGATGGGGGGATGGGCGTACAGACCCAGTACTTC. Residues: CSDGGMGVQTQYF.